This T cell receptor beta chain was obtained from a study of CXCR3-negative and CXCR3-positive naive CD8 T cells. The CDR3 totals 15 residues. Germline-derived CDR1 and CDR2 are MNHNS and SASEGT. Researchers prepared the TRB cDNA libraries using 5' RACE with UMI labels. One entry per CDR3 protein, without DNA, is what TCRdb gives after re-calling the 5' RACE reads. The sample data list over 95,000 distinct CDR3 sequences. As to this clonotype: Its antigen is as yet unknown.

Findings and caveats of the study: Hydrophobicity was higher for TRB CDR3s found in CXCR3-positive naive cells than in CXCR3-negative naive cells.

The sequence came from a human donor in good health. Some clones in this sample may be carry-over from other donors' samples. V and J are TRBV6-1 and TRBJ2-1; the TCRdb call, TRBD1, lacks DNA for checking. The sample taken for sequencing was naive CXCR3+ CD8+ T cells from blood. Subset in this sample: CD45RO-CCR7+CD27+CD95- naive CD8+ T cells expressing CXCR3 (TNR3+). The CDR3: CASSEVSGGYNEQFF.